The entry below gives a single T cell receptor beta chain sequence along with its context. No antigen is known for it. The entry originates in a study of long-term antiretroviral therapy in people with HIV. Looking at the study overall: It was about a decade after the earliest samples that the 2015 immediate-ART recommendation appeared. Findings and limits, study-wide: In HIV, the repertoires covered a tighter span of CDR3 lengths than in controls. Pre-ART clonal expansion yielded clones that dominated the repertoire at all time points. Relative to transplant donor controls, diversity remained lower despite increasing after ART.

Germline CDR1 reads SGDLS; CDR2 reads YYNGEE. The V gene lost 4 bases and the J gene lost 2 bases, with 13 bases spanning the gap. The CDR3 contains 15 residues. Sequencing relied on immunoSEQ assay v3.0, run at survey level. Repertoires were generated with immunoSEQ multiplex PCR, while TCRdb's copy carries only in-frame clones and drops some. The sample contains around 21,000 clones, roughly nine tenths of which appear only once. The input for sequencing was unsorted PBMCs, taken 4.2 to 4.5 years before starting antiretroviral therapy. The TCR comes from a woman in her twenties or thirties with HIV. This chain joins TRBV9 and TRBJ1-3, with D unclear. CDR3 sequence: CASSTRGGPGNTIYF. The CDR3 region has the DNA TGTGCCAGCAGCACGCGTGGTGGGCCTGGAAACACCATATATTTT.